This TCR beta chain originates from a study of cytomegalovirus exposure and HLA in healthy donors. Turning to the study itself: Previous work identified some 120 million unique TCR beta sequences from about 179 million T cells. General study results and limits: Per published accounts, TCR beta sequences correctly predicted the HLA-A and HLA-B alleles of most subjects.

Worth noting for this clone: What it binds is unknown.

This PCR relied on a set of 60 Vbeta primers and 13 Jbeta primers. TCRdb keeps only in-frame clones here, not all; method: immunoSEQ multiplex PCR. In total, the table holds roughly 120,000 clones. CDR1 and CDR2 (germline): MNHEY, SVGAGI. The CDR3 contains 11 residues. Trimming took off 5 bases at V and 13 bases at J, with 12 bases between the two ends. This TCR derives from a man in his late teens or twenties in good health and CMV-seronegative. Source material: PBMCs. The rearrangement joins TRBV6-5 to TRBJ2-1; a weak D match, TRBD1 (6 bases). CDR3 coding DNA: TGTGCCAGCAGTGACCAGGGGAAACAGTTCTTC. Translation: CASSDQGKQFF.